The 3 T cell receptor beta chains below all came from one sample that was sequenced in a study of blood T cell repertoires in COVID-19. Assay: immunoSEQ multiplex PCR; the TCRdb copy retains only in-frame clones and omits some. Of about 240,000 clones in the sample, approximately 85% were seen once. The sample consisted of peripheral blood. These receptors originate from an older woman with active or convalescent COVID-19.

The chain employs TRBV5-1 and TRBJ1-2; 11 bases fit TRBD1. V lost 4 bases and J lost 3; bases outside the gene matches: 8. The germline gives CDR1 SGHRS, CDR2 YFSETQ. The CDR3 contains 16 residues. The CDR3 loop is CASSHAVGQGDYGYTF. The CDR3 nucleotides read TGCGCCAGCAGCCACGCGGTGGGACAGGGGGACTATGGCTACACCTTC. The whole variable domain, filled in from reference TRBV5-1 and TRBJ1-2, reads KAGVTQTPRYLIKTRGQQVTLSCSPISGHRSVSWYQQTPGQGLQFLFEYFSETQRNKGNFPGRFSGRQFSNSRSEMNVSTLELGDSALYLCASSHAVGQGDYGYTFGSGTRLTVV.

With regard to this clone: Within the sample, other DNA sequences also encode this same CDR3. The CDR3 DNA reads as TGTGCCAGCAGTGAAGATAGGGAGGACTATGGCTACACCTTC. This translates into CASSEDREDYGYTF. The chain links TRBV6-1 to TRBJ1-2; D unclear. This CDR3 contains 14 residues. Trimming took off 1 base at V and 3 bases at J, with 9 bases between the two ends. Germline CDR1 is MNHNS and CDR2 is SASEGT.

The J gene is TRBJ2-2, the V gene TRBV5-1; TRBD1 aligns across 7 bases. Germline trimming cut 4 bases from V and 4 bases from J; bases unmatched to any gene: 19. Germline lookup yields CDR1 SGHRS and CDR2 YFSETQ. The length of the CDR3 is 19 residues. CDR3 DNA sequence: TGCGCCAGCAGCCCCCGGCACCGGGGACGACAGGGAACCACCGGGGAGCTGTTTTTT. It codes for CASSPRHRGRQGTTGELFF. Drawing the rest from reference TRBV5-1 and TRBJ2-2, the complete variable domain is KAGVTQTPRYLIKTRGQQVTLSCSPISGHRSVSWYQQTPGQGLQFLFEYFSETQRNKGNFPGRFSGRQFSNSRSEMNVSTLELGDSALYLCASSPRHRGRQGTTGELFFGEGSRLTVL.